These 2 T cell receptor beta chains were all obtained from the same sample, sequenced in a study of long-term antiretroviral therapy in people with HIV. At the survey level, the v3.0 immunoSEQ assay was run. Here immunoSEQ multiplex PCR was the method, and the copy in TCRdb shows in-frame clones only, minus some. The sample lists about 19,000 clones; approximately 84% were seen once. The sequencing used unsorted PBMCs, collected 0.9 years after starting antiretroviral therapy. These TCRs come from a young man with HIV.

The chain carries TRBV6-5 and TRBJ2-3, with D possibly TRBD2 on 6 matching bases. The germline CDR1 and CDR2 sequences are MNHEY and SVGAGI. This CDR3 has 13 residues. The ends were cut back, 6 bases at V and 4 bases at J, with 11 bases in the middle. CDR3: CASRRRLADTQYF. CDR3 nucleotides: TGTGCCAGCAGACGCCGACTAGCAGATACGCAGTATTTT.

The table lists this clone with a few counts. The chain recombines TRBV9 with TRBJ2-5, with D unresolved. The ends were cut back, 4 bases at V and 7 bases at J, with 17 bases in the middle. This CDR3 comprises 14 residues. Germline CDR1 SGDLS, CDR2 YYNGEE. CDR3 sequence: CASSRNDLGGTQYF. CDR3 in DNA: TGTGCCAGCAGCAGAAATGACCTGGGTGGGACCCAGTACTTC.